The 8 T cell receptor beta chains below all came from one sample that was sequenced in a study of identical twins. TCRdb used MiXCR to reprocess the 5' RACE reads, holding one entry per CDR3 protein. The sample consists of approximately 250,000 distinct CDR3 sequences, over 5.5% of them appearing once. This sample also appeared in a second study, on T cells expressing NK-cell markers.

Sequenced input: CD8+ T cells sorted from blood. Source of these receptors: a woman younger than 35 in good health.

The V and J genes are TRBV7-6 and TRBJ2-7, with D hard to call. Germline loops: CDR1 SGHVS, CDR2 FNYEAQ. Trimming took off 3 bases at V and 0 bases at J, with 15 bases between the two ends. CDR3 length equals 16 residues. CDR3 loop: CASSFAQESSSYEQYF. CDR3 nucleotides: TGTGCCAGCAGCTTTGCGCAGGAGTCCTCCTCCTACGAGCAGTACTTC.

The chain carries TRBV29-1 and TRBJ2-4; TRBD1 might be the D (5 bases). Germline loops: CDR1 SQVTM, CDR2 ANQGSEA. The CDR3 runs to 15 residues. The V end lost 5 bases, the J end lost 0 bases, and 14 bases lay between the germline ends. Here the CDR3 DNA reads TGCAGCGTTATATCAGGGTATCTAGCCAAAAACATTCAGTACTTC. Amino acid sequence: CSVISGYLAKNIQYF.

This clonotype was counted a few times. The V call is TRBV7-2, the J call TRBJ2-7; D gene uncertain. V lost 4 bases and J lost 5, with 12 bases in between. The germline CDR1 and CDR2 sequences are SGHTA and FQGNSA. The CDR3 is 13 residues long. CDR3 residues: CASSSRLWNEQYF. The CDR3 DNA follows: TGTGCCAGCAGCTCGAGACTCTGGAACGAGCAGTACTTC.

The gene calls are TRBV5-5 and TRBJ1-1; D gene unclear. CDR3 length equals 12 residues. The V gene lost 9 bases and the J gene lost 8 bases, with 17 bases spanning the gap. Germline V gives CDR1 SGHKS, CDR2 YYEKEE (reference sequence). CDR3 sequence (DNA): TGTGCCATGAGCCCGGGGAGACGAGAAGCTTTCTTT. This gives the protein CAMSPGRREAFF.

This clonotype was detected a few times. V usage is TRBV3-1 and J usage is TRBJ1-6, with 8 nucleotides matching TRBD1. The germline V gene encodes CDR1 LGHDT and CDR2 YNNKEL (reference sequence). The V segment lost 3 bases and the J segment 9 bases; nucleotides outside the gene matches: 7. This CDR3 has 15 amino acids. The CDR3 sequence: CASSQGGDRISPLHF. The CDR3 DNA reads as TGTGCCAGCAGCCAGGGGGGGGACAGGATTTCACCCCTCCACTTT.

Many counts were recorded for this clonotype. The V call is TRBV6-2 or TRBV6-3, the J call TRBJ2-7; D is uncertain. Germline loops: CDR1 MNHEY, CDR2 SVGEGT. CDR3 length equals 12 residues. Trimming cost V 5 bases and J 0 bases, with 5 bases left between them. Written as DNA, the CDR3 is TGTGCCAGCAGTCCTCCCTCCTACGAGCAGTACTTC. Amino acid sequence: CASSPPSYEQYF.

This clonotype has just a few counts. V usage is TRBV7-8 and J usage is TRBJ2-7; no clear D gene. The V gene lost 1 base and the J gene lost 2 bases, with 6 bases spanning the gap. In germline, CDR1 is SGHVS, CDR2 FQNEAQ. The CDR3 sequence is 13 residues long. The CDR3: CASSLGDAYEQYF. In nucleotides, the CDR3 is TGTGCCAGCAGCTTAGGGGATGCCTACGAGCAGTACTTC.

This chain uses TRBV5-6 with TRBJ2-3; D may be TRBD2 (5 bases). Trimming removed 10 bases at V and 1 base at J, with 13 bases between. CDR1 and CDR2 (germline): SGHDT, YYEEEE. The CDR3 runs to 13 residues. The CDR3 sequence is CASAIGGTDTQYF. The CDR3 DNA reads TGTGCCTCAGCGATCGGGGGCACAGATACGCAGTATTTT.